This section outlines one T cell receptor beta chain sequence together with its context. V lost 5 bases to trimming and J lost 7 bases; unmatched junction nucleotides: 3. CDR3 length: 13 residues. Germline V lookup: CDR1 ENHRY, CDR2 SYGVKD. In the study's own analysis: The authors estimated nucleated cell counts from reference gene primer amplification. TCRdb's table, derived via immunoSEQ multiplex PCR, lists solely in-frame clones and lacks some. V, J and clone size were drawn from that table, and D and trimming were deduced from the DNA. This sample yields approximately 290,000 clones, of which 80% to 85% are seen a single time; roughly 14% belongs to the top ten. The data were obtained in a study of blood T cell repertoires in COVID-19.

Sample: peripheral blood. V gene TRBV10-3 combines with J gene TRBJ1-4, with 8 bases lining up with TRBD1. The receptor's source is a person between 65 and 80 years old with COVID-19, enrolled during active disease. The CDR3 DNA reads TGTGCCATCAGTCAGGGGGCGCCTGAAAAACTGTTTTTT. It encodes CAISQGAPEKLFF.